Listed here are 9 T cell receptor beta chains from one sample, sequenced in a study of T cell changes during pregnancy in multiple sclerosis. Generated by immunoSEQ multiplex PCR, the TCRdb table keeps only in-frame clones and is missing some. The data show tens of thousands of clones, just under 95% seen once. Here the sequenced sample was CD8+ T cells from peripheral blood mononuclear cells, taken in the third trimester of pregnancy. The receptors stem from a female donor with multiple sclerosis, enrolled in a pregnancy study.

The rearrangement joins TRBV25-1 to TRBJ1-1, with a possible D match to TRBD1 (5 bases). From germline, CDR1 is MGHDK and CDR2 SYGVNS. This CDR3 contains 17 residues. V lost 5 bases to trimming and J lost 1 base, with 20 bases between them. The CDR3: CASSPRRGAVTNTEAFF. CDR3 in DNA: TGTGCCAGCAGTCCCCGGAGGGGCGCCGTTACGAACACTGAAGCTTTCTTT.

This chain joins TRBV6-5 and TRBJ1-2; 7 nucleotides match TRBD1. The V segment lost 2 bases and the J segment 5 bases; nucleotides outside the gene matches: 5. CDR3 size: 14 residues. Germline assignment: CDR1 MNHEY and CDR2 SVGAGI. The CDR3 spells CASSYGQDTYGYTF. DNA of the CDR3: TGTGCCAGCAGTTACGGACAGGACACTTATGGCTACACCTTC.

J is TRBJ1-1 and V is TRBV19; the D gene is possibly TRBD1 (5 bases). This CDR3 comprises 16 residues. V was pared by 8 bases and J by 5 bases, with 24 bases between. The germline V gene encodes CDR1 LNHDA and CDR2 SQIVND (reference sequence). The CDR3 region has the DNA TGTGCCAGTTCACCTGCTCGGCCCCCAGGGTGGACTGAAGCTTTCTTT. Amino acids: CASSPARPPGWTEAFF.

CDR3 sequence reads: CASSLGRGWWGYTF. CDR3 DNA sequence: TGTGCCAGCAGCCTTGGACGGGGGTGGTGGGGCTACACCTTC. V gene TRBV14 combines with J gene TRBJ1-2; maybe TRBD1 (5 bases). Trimming stripped 4 bases from V and 8 bases from J, with 17 bases between. Germline values: CDR1 SGHDN, CDR2 FVKESK. The CDR3 spans 14 residues. The full variable domain, with the rest looked up from reference TRBV14 and TRBJ1-2, is EAGVTQFPSHSVIEKGQTVTLRCDPISGHDNLYWYRRVMGKEIKFLLHFVKESKQDESGMPNNRFLAERTGGTYSTLKVQPAELEDSGVYFCASSLGRGWWGYTFGSGTRLTVV.

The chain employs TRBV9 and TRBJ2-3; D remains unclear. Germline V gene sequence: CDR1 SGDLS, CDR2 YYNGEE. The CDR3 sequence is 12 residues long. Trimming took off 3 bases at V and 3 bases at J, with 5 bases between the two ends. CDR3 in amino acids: CASSDTTDTQYF. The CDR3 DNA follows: TGTGCCAGCAGCGACACAACAGATACGCAGTATTTT.

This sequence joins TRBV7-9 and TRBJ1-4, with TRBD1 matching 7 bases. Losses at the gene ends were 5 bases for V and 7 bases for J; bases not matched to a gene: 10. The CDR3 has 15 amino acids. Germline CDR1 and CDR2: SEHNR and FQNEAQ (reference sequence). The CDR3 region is CASSPWDSAAEKLFF. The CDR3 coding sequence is TGTGCCAGCAGCCCCTGGGACAGTGCGGCTGAAAAACTGTTTTTT.

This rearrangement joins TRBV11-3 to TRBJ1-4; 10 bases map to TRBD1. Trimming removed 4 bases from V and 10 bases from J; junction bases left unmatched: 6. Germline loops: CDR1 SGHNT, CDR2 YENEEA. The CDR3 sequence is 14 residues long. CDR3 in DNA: TGTGCCAGCAGCTCGGGGACAGGGGAAGGAAAACTGTTTTTT. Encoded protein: CASSSGTGEGKLFF. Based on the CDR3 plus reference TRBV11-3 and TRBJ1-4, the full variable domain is EAGVVQSPRYKIIEKKQPVAFWCNPISGHNTLYWYLQNLGQGPELLIRYENEEAVDDSQLPKDRFSAERLKGVDSTLKIQPAELGDSAVYLCASSSGTGEGKLFFGSGTQLSVL.

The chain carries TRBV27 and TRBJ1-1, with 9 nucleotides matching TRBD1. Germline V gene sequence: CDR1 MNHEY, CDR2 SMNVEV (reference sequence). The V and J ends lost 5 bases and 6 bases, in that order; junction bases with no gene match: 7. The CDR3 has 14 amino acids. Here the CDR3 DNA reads TGTGCCAGCAGTATAGGACAGGGGATCGCTGAAGCTTTCTTT. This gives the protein CASSIGQGIAEAFF.

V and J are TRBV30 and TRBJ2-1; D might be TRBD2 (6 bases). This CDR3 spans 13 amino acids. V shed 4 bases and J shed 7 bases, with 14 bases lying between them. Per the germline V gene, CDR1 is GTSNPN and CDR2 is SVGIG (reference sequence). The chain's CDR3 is CAWTETSMNEQFF. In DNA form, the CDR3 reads TGTGCCTGGACCGAGACTAGTATGAATGAGCAGTTCTTC.